Listed below are T cell receptor beta chains from one sample, sequenced in a study of blood T cell repertoires in COVID-19. TCRdb keeps only in-frame clones here, not all; method: immunoSEQ multiplex PCR. In the table there are about 240,000 clones, approximately 84% of which are singletons. The sample was PBMCs or T cells enriched from blood (not recorded which). These receptor sequences come from a woman aged 40-49 years with acute COVID-19. CDR3s include the opening cysteine and the closing phenylalanine or tryptophan. The order of the fields is J gene, clone size, D gene, V gene, CDR3 DNA, CDR3 protein. The D gene is left open where the match is weak. Size is stated for part of the rows, as once, few or many counts, or as a class when the clone is expanded.

TRBJ2-3	.	TRBD2	TRBV6-5	TGTGCCAGTAACAGCGGGAACACAGATACGCAGTATTTT	CASNSGNTDTQYF
TRBJ2-7	.	.	TRBV10-3	TGTGCCATCAGTGATTCAGGGGACGAGCAGTACTTC	CAISDSGDEQYF
TRBJ2-3	.	.	TRBV11-3	TGTGCCAGCAGCACGATGGGAGGCTCGGATACGCAGTATTTT	CASSTMGGSDTQYF
TRBJ1-4	.	.	TRBV18	TGTGCCAGCTCACCTAGTGCCCAAGGGGGTAATGAAAAACTGTTTTTT	CASSPSAQGGNEKLFF
TRBJ1-4	.	TRBD1	TRBV2	TGTGCCACCCGGACAGGGCGTCCTAATGAAAAACTGTTTTTT	CATRTGRPNEKLFF
TRBJ2-7	.	TRBD1	TRBV5-1	TGCGCCAGCAGCCCTGGCAGGGGGCGGTACGAGCAGTACTTC	CASSPGRGRYEQYF
TRBJ1-6	.	.	TRBV21-1	TGTGCCAGCAGCAAAGGGGGTGAGGGATCACCCCTCCACTTT	CASSKGGEGSPLHF
TRBJ1-4	.	TRBD1	TRBV24-1	TGTGCCACCCGTGAGGGGGACAGCGCCTTTTTCCCTAATGAAAAACTGTTTTTT	CATREGDSAFFPNEKLFF
TRBJ2-5	.	.	TRBV3-1/TRBV3-2	TGTGCCAGCAGCCAAGGTTCCCTCGGGGACCAAGAGACCCAGTACTTC	CASSQGSLGDQETQYF
TRBJ1-2	few	.	TRBV6-1	TGTGCCAGCAGTGCCTTAAGGGGCCTCAATGGACGTAAGGGCTACACCTTC	CASSALRGLNGRKGYTF
TRBJ2-3	.	.	TRBV5-1	TGCGCCAGCAGTCGGTGGGGAGTACCAGATACGCAGTATTTT	CASSRWGVPDTQYF